Shown below are 28 T cell receptor beta chains from a single sample sequenced in a study of early T cells in non-severe SARS-CoV-2 infection. One entry per CDR3 protein, called by TCRdb with MiXCR from the 5' RACE reads. This sample has roughly 60,000 distinct CDR3 sequences; around 12% occur once, and the top ten carry around 4.9%. The sample was whole blood. Source of these receptors: an adult who was a healthcare worker with PCR-confirmed SARS-CoV-2 infection or an uninfected control (not recorded which).

This clonotype appeared many times. V usage is TRBV2 and J usage is TRBJ1-2; perhaps TRBD1 as D (5 bases). Germline V gene lookup returns CDR1 SNHLY and CDR2 FYNNEI. V shed 0 bases and J shed 7 bases, with 18 bases lying between them. This CDR3 has 16 residues. CDR3 sequence: CASSEALKSGRSGYTF. The CDR3 nucleotides are TGTGCCAGCAGTGAAGCGTTGAAGTCAGGGAGGAGTGGCTACACCTTC.

This clonotype was detected many times. This chain uses TRBV12-3 or TRBV12-4 with TRBJ2-7; the match to TRBD2 covers 9 bases. The CDR3 runs to 16 residues. With V trimmed by 4 bases and J by 13 bases, 20 bases remained unmatched. For the CDR3, the DNA is TGTGCCAGCAGTTCAAAGGGACTAGCAAAAGTCGGGGCCCTTTACTTC. Its translation is CASSSKGLAKVGALYF.

V is TRBV20-1 and J is TRBJ2-2, with unresolved D. The CDR3 consists of 14 residues. Germline V gives CDR1 DFQATT, CDR2 SNEGSKA (reference sequence). V was pared by 0 bases and J by 5 bases, with 10 bases between. The CDR3 region has the DNA TGCAGTGCTAGAGATCCGGGTGGGACCGGGGAGCTGTTTTTT. As protein: CSARDPGGTGELFF.

The chain couples TRBV5-1 to TRBJ2-2, with D possibly matching TRBD2 (6 bases). Per the germline V gene, CDR1 is SGHRS and CDR2 is YFSETQ. V was clipped by 4 bases and J by 4 bases, with 17 bases between them. This CDR3 has 16 residues. The CDR3 coding sequence is TGCGCCAGCAGCCCGAAGGAGCGGGCGGGCACCGGGGAGCTGTTTTTT. Protein sequence: CASSPKERAGTGELFF.

This clonotype occurred a few times. V gene TRBV29-1 combines with J gene TRBJ2-3, with D possibly being TRBD2 (6 bases). Looked up from germline, CDR1 is SQVTM and CDR2 is ANQGSEA. Trimming removed 6 bases at V and 6 bases at J, with 10 bases between. The CDR3 is made up of 11 amino acids. The CDR3: CSVFAGDTQYF. DNA of the CDR3: TGCAGCGTCTTTGCGGGGGATACGCAGTATTTT.

This clonotype was detected many times. The gene calls are TRBV6-1 and TRBJ1-5, with D maybe TRBD1 (6 bases). This CDR3 is built from 14 residues. The V gene's germline CDR1 is MNHNS and CDR2 SASEGT. Trimming removed 2 bases at V and 9 bases at J, with 14 bases between. The CDR3 nucleotides are TGTGCCAGCAGTGAAAGTCAGGGGTTGGGGCCCCAGCATTTT. Protein sequence: CASSESQGLGPQHF.

This clonotype came up a few times. V and J are TRBV6-5 and TRBJ1-6; 10 bases are a match to TRBD1. Germline V CDR1 and CDR2: MNHEY, SVGAGI. This CDR3 region has 14 residues. Trimming removed 6 bases from V and 13 bases from J; junction bases left unmatched: 9. CDR3 sequence: CASRLGQGMGPLHF. The CDR3 nucleotides are TGTGCCAGCAGACTGGGACAGGGGATGGGTCCCCTCCACTTT.

This clonotype appeared a few times. V gene TRBV5-4 combines with J gene TRBJ2-1; tentatively, D is TRBD2 (6 bases). Germline V gene sequence: CDR1 SGHNT, CDR2 YYREEE (reference sequence). There are 15 residues in the CDR3. V was cut by 0 bases and J by 5 bases, with 12 bases left in between. The CDR3 DNA reads TGTGCCAGCAGCTTGGAACTAGCATCCCACAATGAGCAGTTCTTC. Its protein is CASSLELASHNEQFF.

This clonotype appeared a few times. The chain uses TRBV28 and TRBJ2-3; 8 bases align to TRBD1. Germline V CDR1 and CDR2: MDHEN, SYDVKM. The CDR3 extends over 14 amino acids. V shed 5 bases, J shed 6 bases, and the junction held 7 bases outside the gene matches. The CDR3 nucleotides read TGTGCCAGCAGTCCTAACAGGGGGAGGGATACGCAGTATTTT. Its protein is CASSPNRGRDTQYF.

The chain couples TRBV29-1 to TRBJ2-5, with D possibly being TRBD1 or TRBD2 (5 bases each). Looked up from germline, CDR1 is SQVTM and CDR2 is ANQGSEA. Trimming shortened V by 7 bases and J by 5 bases, and 14 bases separated the two germline ends. The CDR3 is 12 amino acids. The CDR3 is CSATGTVETQYF. Here the CDR3 DNA reads TGCAGCGCCACCGGGACGGTGGAGACCCAGTACTTC. Using reference TRBV29-1 and TRBJ2-5 for the parts outside the CDR3, the full variable domain is SAVISQKPSRDICQRGTSLTIQCQVDSQVTMMFWYRQQPGQSLTLIATANQGSEATYESGFVIDKFPISRPNLTFSTLTVSNMSPEDSSIYLCSATGTVETQYFGPGTRLLVL.

The chain employs TRBV28 and TRBJ2-1, with D unclear. The CDR3 loop spans 13 amino acids. V shed 2 bases and J shed 6 bases, with 8 bases lying between them. The germline V gene encodes CDR1 MDHEN and CDR2 SYDVKM. CDR3 bases: TGTGCCAGCAGTTTACCAGCCCCCAATGAGCAGTTCTTC. This codes for CASSLPAPNEQFF.

The CDR3 region is CASSFAGENTDTQYF. CDR3 nucleotide sequence: TGCGCCAGCAGCTTTGCAGGGGAGAACACAGATACGCAGTATTTT. The chain carries TRBV5-1 and TRBJ2-3; D is perhaps TRBD1 (6 bases). The CDR3 length is 15 residues. Germline CDR1 is SGHRS and CDR2 is YFSETQ. The ends were cut back, 2 bases at V and 2 bases at J, with 12 bases in the middle.

This clonotype was counted many times. The CDR3 region has the DNA TGTGCCAGCAGTTACTCGGAAACTCTTTCCTACGAGCAGTACTTC. It is translated as CASSYSETLSYEQYF. The chain carries TRBV6-2 or TRBV6-3 and TRBJ2-7; D is uncertain. CDR1 is MNHEY, CDR2 SVGEGT, per germline. V was cut by 0 bases and J by 1 base, with 10 bases left in between. The CDR3 runs 15 residues.

This chain connects TRBV7-9 to TRBJ2-7; the D is unclear. CDR1 SEHNR and CDR2 FQNEAQ come from the germline V gene (reference sequence). CDR3 size: 14 residues. V was trimmed by 7 bases and J by 0 bases, leaving 13 bases between them. CDR3 nucleotides: TGTGCCAGCACCACCACAGCGAGCTCCTACGAGCAGTACTTC. This translates into CASTTTASSYEQYF. Full variable domain (remainder filled in from reference TRBV7-9 and TRBJ2-7): DTGVSQNPRHKITKRGQNVTFRCDPISEHNRLYWYRQTLGQGPEFLTYFQNEAQLEKSRLLSDRFSAERPKGSFSTLEIQRTEQGDSAMYLCASTTTASSYEQYFGPGTRLTVT.

As DNA, the CDR3 is TGCAGCGTTAAGGAAGGCGAGCAGTACTTC. Protein product: CSVKEGEQYF. The gene calls are TRBV29-1 and TRBJ2-7; D not resolved. V lost 5 bases and J lost 6, with 8 bases in between. Per the germline V gene, CDR1 is SQVTM and CDR2 is ANQGSEA. This CDR3 has 10 residues.

To note about this clonotype: An end of the junction differs from the germline gene, which may be a read error. The chain is built from TRBV28 and TRBJ2-1, with TRBD2 identical over 11 bases. CDR1 is MDHEN and CDR2 is SYDVKM in the germline V gene. The CDR3 has 12 amino acids. The CDR3 reads CTSSILAGGQFF. In nucleotides, the CDR3 is TGTACCAGCAGTATTCTAGCGGGAGGGCAGTTCTTC.

This clonotype was seen repeatedly, ten times or more. This chain uses TRBV19 with TRBJ2-7; 15 positions match TRBD2. The germline CDR1 and CDR2 sequences are LNHDA and SQIVND (reference sequence). The CDR3 loop spans 15 amino acids. Trimming removed 6 bases from V and 7 bases from J; junction bases left unmatched: 7. The CDR3: CASRTGLAGGSEQYF. CDR3 sequence (DNA): TGTGCCAGTAGAACCGGACTAGCGGGAGGGTCAGAGCAGTACTTC.

This chain connects TRBV18 to TRBJ1-1, with D unclear. Trimming removed 2 bases at V and 1 base at J, with 8 bases between. This CDR3 is built from 14 residues. Germline CDR1 reads KGHSH; CDR2 reads LQKENI. CDR3 loop: CASSPAQKNTEAFF. As DNA, the CDR3 is TGTGCCAGCTCACCAGCCCAGAAGAACACTGAAGCTTTCTTT.

This clonotype was seen ten or more times. Written as DNA, the CDR3 is TGTGCCAGCAGCTTAGAGAGGACTCCCTCCTACAATGAGCAGTTCTTC. It specifies CASSLERTPSYNEQFF. V is TRBV11-2 and J is TRBJ2-1; tentative D call: TRBD2 (5 bases). Per the germline V gene, CDR1 is SGHAT and CDR2 is FQNNGV. V was shortened by 0 bases and J by 0 bases, with 9 bases between the two germline ends. The CDR3 consists of 16 residues. The full variable domain, its missing parts supplied by reference TRBV11-2 and TRBJ2-1, is EAGVAQSPRYKIIEKRQSVAFWCNPISGHATLYWYQQILGQGPKLLIQFQNNGVVDDSQLPKDRFSAERLKGVDSTLKIQPAKLEDSAVYLCASSLERTPSYNEQFFGPGTRLTVL.

This clonotype has a handful of counts. The chain recombines TRBV7-3 with TRBJ2-6; weak D call: TRBD2 (6 bases). Per germline, CDR1 SGHTA and CDR2 FQGTGA. Trimming took 4 bases from V and 0 from J, leaving 10 bases between them. CDR3 size: 16 residues. In DNA, the CDR3 is TGTGCCAGCAGCTCACCGGGGGACTCTGGGGCCAACGTCCTGACTTTC. This codes for CASSSPGDSGANVLTF.

This clonotype was counted a few times. This sequence joins TRBV7-2 and TRBJ1-1; perhaps TRBD1 as D (5 bases). This CDR3 has 15 amino acids. Trimming pared 5 bases from V and 6 bases from J, leaving 19 bases between. The germline gives CDR1 SGHTA, CDR2 FQGNSA. The CDR3 reads CASSPRSGGDAEAFF. CDR3 nucleotide sequence: TGTGCCAGCAGCCCGAGGAGTGGGGGAGACGCTGAAGCTTTCTTT.

This clonotype came up many times. The chain uses TRBV20-1 and TRBJ1-1; 7 bases line up with TRBD1. This CDR3 has 13 amino acids. Trimming cost V 2 bases and J 6 bases; bases outside gene matches: 6. CDR1 DFQATT and CDR2 SNEGSKA come from the germline V gene (reference sequence). The chain's CDR3 is CSARREGTAEAFF. DNA of the CDR3: TGCAGTGCTAGAAGAGAAGGGACAGCTGAAGCTTTCTTT.

A few counts support this clonotype. The rearrangement uses TRBV6-6 and TRBJ2-2; TRBD2 is a possible D gene (7 bases). The CDR3 consists of 15 residues. CDR1 MNHNY and CDR2 SVGAGI come from the germline V gene (reference sequence). V dropped 5 bases and J dropped 1 base, with 11 bases sitting between them. CDR3 nucleotide sequence: TGTGCCAGCAGTCCGGGGGGCCGGAACACCGGGGAGCTGTTTTTT. Protein sequence: CASSPGGRNTGELFF.

This clonotype was seen a few times. The chain has TRBV7-3 and TRBJ2-1; TRBD2 matches 7 bases. The germline V gene encodes CDR1 SGHTA and CDR2 FQGTGA. V lost 3 bases, J lost 4 bases, and 6 bases stayed unmatched. The CDR3 contains 15 residues. CDR3 bases: TGTGCCAGCAGCTTTGCAGCGGGACCTTACAATGAGCAGTTCTTC. It specifies CASSFAAGPYNEQFF. The variable domain in full, completed from reference TRBV7-3 and TRBJ2-1, reads GAGVSQTPSNKVTEKGKYVELRCDPISGHTALYWYRQSLGQGPEFLIYFQGTGAADDSGLPNDRFFAVRPEGSVSTLKIQRTERGDSAVYLCASSFAAGPYNEQFFGPGTRLTVL.

The table lists this clonotype with a few counts. The V call is TRBV7-9, the J call TRBJ1-2; no clear D. Germline CDR1 and CDR2: SEHNR and FQNEAQ (reference sequence). Trimming took off 4 bases at V and 7 bases at J, with 10 bases between the two ends. This CDR3 comprises 12 residues. The CDR3 is CASSSRTFGYTF. The DNA of the CDR3 is TGTGCCAGCAGCTCCCGGACGTTTGGCTACACCTTC. Full variable domain (remainder filled in from reference TRBV7-9 and TRBJ1-2): DTGVSQNPRHKITKRGQNVTFRCDPISEHNRLYWYRQTLGQGPEFLTYFQNEAQLEKSRLLSDRFSAERPKGSFSTLEIQRTEQGDSAMYLCASSSRTFGYTFGSGTRLTVV.

CDR3 sequence reads: CAISSGQGRTSGANVLTF. CDR3 sequence (DNA): TGTGCCATCAGTTCCGGACAGGGCCGAACGTCTGGGGCCAACGTCCTGACTTTC. The chain employs TRBV10-3 and TRBJ2-6; 8 bases line up with TRBD1. The CDR3 is 18 residues long. Germline CDR1 reads ENHRY; CDR2 reads SYGVKD. V shed 5 bases, J shed 1 base, and the junction held 10 bases outside the gene matches.

The sample holds many counts of this clonotype. The V and J genes are TRBV5-1 and TRBJ2-5; 10 nucleotides line up with TRBD2. This CDR3 has 15 residues. V was pared by 1 base and J by 5 bases, with 5 bases of the junction left unmatched. Germline-derived CDR1 and CDR2 are SGHRS and YFSETQ. The CDR3 nucleotides read TGCGCCAGCAGCTTGACTAGCGGGGAAGGGGAGACCCAGTACTTC. Encoded protein: CASSLTSGEGETQYF.

This clonotype has more than one count but fewer than ten. V and J are TRBV7-2 and TRBJ1-2; TRBD1 might be the D (5 bases). There are 14 residues in the CDR3. V lost 1 base and J 5 bases, leaving 11 bases between the germline ends. The germline CDR1 and CDR2 sequences are SGHTA and FQGNSA. CDR3 loop: CASSLVPGNYGYTF. For the CDR3, the DNA is TGTGCCAGCAGCTTAGTTCCAGGGAATTATGGCTACACCTTC.